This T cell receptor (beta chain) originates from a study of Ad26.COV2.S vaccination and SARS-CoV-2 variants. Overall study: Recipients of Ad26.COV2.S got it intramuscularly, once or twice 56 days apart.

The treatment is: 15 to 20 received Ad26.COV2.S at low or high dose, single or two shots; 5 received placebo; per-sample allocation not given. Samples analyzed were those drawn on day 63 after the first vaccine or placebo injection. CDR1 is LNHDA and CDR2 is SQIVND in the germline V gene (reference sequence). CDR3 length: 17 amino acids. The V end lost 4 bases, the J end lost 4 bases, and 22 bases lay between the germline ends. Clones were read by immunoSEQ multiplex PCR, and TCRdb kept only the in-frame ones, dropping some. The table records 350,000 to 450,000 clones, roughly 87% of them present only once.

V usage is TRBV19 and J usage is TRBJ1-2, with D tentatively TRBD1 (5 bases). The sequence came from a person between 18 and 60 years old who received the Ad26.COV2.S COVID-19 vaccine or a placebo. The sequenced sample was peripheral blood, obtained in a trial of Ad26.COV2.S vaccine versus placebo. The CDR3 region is CASSRQSDGTFPYGYTF. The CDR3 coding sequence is TGTGCCAGTAGTAGACAAAGCGACGGGACTTTTCCCTATGGCTACACCTTC.